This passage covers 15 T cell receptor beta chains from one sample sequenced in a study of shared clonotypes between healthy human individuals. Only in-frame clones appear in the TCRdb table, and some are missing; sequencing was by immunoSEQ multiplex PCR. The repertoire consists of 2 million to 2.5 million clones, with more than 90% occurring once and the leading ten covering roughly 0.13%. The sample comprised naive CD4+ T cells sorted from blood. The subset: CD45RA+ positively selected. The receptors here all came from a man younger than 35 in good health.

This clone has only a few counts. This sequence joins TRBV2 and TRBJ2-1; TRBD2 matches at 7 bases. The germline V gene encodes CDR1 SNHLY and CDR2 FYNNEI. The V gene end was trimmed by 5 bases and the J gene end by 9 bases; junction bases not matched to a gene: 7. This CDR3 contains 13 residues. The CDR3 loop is CASSPGLMGEQFF. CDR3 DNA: TGTGCCAGCAGTCCGGGACTAATGGGTGAGCAGTTCTTC.

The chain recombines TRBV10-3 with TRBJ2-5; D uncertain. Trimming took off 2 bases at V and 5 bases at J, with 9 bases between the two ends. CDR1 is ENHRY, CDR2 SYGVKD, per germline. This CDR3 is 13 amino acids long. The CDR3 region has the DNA TGTGCCATCAGTGAGGGACCTCGGGAGACCCAGTACTTC. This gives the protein CAISEGPRETQYF.

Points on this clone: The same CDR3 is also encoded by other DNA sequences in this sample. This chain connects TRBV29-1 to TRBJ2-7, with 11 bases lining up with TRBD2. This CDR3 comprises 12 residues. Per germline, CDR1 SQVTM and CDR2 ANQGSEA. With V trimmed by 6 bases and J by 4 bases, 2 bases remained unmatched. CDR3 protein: CSVTSGSYEQYF. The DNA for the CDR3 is TGCAGCGTCACTAGCGGGAGTTACGAGCAGTACTTC.

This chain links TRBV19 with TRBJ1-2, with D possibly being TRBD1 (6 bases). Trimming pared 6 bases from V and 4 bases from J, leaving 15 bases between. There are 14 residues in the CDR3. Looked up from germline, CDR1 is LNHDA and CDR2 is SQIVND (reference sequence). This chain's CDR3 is CASSPGGGAYGYTF. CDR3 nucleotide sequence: TGTGCCAGTAGCCCCGGTGGGGGGGCCTATGGCTACACCTTC.

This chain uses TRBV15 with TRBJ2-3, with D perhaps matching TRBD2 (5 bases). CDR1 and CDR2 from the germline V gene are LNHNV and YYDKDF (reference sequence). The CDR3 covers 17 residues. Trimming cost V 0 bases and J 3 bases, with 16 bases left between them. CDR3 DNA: TGTGCCACCAGCAGAGATCTTCCGGGATCGGGGACAGATACGCAGTATTTT. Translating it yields CATSRDLPGSGTDTQYF.

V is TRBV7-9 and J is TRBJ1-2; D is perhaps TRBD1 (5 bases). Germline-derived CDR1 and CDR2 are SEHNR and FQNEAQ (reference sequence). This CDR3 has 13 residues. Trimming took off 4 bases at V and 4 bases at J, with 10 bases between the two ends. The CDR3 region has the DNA TGTGCCAGCAGCTACGACAGACGCTATGGCTACACCTTC. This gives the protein CASSYDRRYGYTF.

CDR3 nucleotide sequence: TGTGCCAGTAGTCCTGAAGTGGGACAGGTATATGGCTACACCTTC. It codes for CASSPEVGQVYGYTF. The V gene is TRBV19, the J gene TRBJ1-2; 8 bases map to TRBD1. Germline lookup yields CDR1 LNHDA and CDR2 SQIVND (reference sequence). With V trimmed by 5 bases and J by 5 bases, 10 bases remained unmatched. CDR3 length equals 15 residues.

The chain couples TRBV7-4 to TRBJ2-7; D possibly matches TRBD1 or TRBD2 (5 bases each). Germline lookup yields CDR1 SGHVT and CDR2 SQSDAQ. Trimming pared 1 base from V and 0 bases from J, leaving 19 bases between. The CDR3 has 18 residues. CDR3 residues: CASSLDRGRTDSSYEQYF. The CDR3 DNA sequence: TGTGCCAGCAGCTTAGATAGGGGACGGACCGATAGCTCCTACGAGCAGTACTTC.

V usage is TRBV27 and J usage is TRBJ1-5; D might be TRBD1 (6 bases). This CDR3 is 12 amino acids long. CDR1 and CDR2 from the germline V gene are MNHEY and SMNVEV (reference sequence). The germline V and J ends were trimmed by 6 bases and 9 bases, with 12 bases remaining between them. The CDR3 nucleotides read TGTGCCAGCAGCCCTGGAGGGGGGCCCCAGCATTTT. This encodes CASSPGGGPQHF.

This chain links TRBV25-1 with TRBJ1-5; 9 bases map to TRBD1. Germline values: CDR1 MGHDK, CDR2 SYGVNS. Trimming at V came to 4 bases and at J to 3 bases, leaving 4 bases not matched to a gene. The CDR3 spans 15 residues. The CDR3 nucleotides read TGTGCCAGCAGTGCAACAGGGGGCTACAATCAGCCCCAGCATTTT. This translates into CASSATGGYNQPQHF. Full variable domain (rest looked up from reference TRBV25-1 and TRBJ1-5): EADIYQTPRYLVIGTGKKITLECSQTMGHDKMYWYQQDPGMELHLIHYSYGVNSTEKGDLSSESTVSRIRTEHFPLTLESARPSHTSQYLCASSATGGYNQPQHFGDGTRLSIL.

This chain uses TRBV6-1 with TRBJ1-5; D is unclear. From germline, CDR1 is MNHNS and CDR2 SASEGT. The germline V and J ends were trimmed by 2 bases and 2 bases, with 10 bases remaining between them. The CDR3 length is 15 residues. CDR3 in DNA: TGTGCCAGCAGTGAACCCACTCGGGGCAATCAGCCCCAGCATTTT. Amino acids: CASSEPTRGNQPQHF.

The chain's CDR3 is CASSKQLTGTNGGYTF. CDR3 coding DNA: TGCGCCAGCAGCAAACAACTTACCGGGACAAACGGTGGCTACACCTTC. This chain joins TRBV5-1 and TRBJ1-2; tentatively, D is TRBD1 (6 bases). V shed 4 bases and J shed 7 bases, with 23 bases lying between them. CDR3 size: 16 residues. CDR1 and CDR2 (germline): SGHRS, YFSETQ.

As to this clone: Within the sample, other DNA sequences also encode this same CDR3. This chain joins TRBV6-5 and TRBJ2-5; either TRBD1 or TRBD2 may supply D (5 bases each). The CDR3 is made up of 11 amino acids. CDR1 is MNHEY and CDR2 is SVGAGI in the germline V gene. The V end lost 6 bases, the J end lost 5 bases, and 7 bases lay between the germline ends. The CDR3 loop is CASRRGETQYF. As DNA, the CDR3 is TGTGCCAGCAGGAGGGGTGAGACCCAGTACTTC.

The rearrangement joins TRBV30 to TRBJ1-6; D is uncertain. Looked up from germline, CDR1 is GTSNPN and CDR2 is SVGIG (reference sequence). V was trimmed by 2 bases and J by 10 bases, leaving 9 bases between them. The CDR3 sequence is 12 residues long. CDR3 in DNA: TGTGCCTGGAGTTCTACACTCTCACCCCTCCACTTT. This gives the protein CAWSSTLSPLHF.

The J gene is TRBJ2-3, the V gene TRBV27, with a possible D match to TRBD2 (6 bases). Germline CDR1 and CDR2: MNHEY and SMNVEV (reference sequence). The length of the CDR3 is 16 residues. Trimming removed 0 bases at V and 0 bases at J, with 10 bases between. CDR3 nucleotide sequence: TGTGCCAGCAGTTTATCAAGCGGGCCTAGCACAGATACGCAGTATTTT. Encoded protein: CASSLSSGPSTDTQYF.